The TCR beta chain under discussion was sequenced for a study of radiotherapy plus CTLA-4 blockade in lung cancer. To note about this clone: Its specificity is not known.

Libraries were prepared by immunoSEQ multiplex PCR; TCRdb keeps only in-frame clonotypes and omits some of them. The sample lists roughly 130,000 clones, 85% to 90% occurring once. Study-wide findings and caveats: TCR clones from tumors expanded in blood after radiotherapy plus ipilimumab. Increased serum interferon-beta after radiation also reportedly predicted response strongly.

CTLA-4 blockade with ipilimumab, together with focal radiation, was given to patients with chemo-refractory metastatic non-small-cell lung cancer. Germline V lookup: CDR1 MNHNY, CDR2 SVGAGI (reference sequence). With 4 bases removed from V and 6 bases from J, the gap between germline ends came to 7 bases. This CDR3 contains 12 residues. The chain carries TRBV6-6 and TRBJ2-1; weak D call: TRBD2 (6 bases). This material consisted of peripheral blood, taken from a patient treated with radiotherapy plus ipilimumab. This receptor was taken from a human donor with non-small cell lung cancer that progressed on radiotherapy plus ipilimumab. CDR3 nucleotides: TGTGCCAGCAGTTCGGGGGTCAATGAGCAGTTCTTC. Amino acid sequence: CASSSGVNEQFF.